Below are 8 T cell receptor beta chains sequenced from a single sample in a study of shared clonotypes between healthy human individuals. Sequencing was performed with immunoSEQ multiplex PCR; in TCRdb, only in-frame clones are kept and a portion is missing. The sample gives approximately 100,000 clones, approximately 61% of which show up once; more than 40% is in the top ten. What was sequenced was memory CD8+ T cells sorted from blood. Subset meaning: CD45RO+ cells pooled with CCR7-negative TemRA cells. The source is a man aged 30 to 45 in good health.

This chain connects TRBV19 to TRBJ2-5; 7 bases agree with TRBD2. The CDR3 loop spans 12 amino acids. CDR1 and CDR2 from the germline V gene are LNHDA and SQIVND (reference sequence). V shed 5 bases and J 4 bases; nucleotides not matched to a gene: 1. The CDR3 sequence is CASSPGGETQYF. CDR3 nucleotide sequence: TGTGCCAGTAGTCCGGGGGGAGAGACCCAGTACTTC.

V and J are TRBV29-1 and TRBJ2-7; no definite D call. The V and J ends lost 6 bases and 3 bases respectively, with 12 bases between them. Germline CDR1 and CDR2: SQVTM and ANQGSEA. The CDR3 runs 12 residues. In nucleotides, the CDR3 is TGCAGCGTGGGCTCTGGGAACTACGAGCAGTACTTC. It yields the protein CSVGSGNYEQYF.

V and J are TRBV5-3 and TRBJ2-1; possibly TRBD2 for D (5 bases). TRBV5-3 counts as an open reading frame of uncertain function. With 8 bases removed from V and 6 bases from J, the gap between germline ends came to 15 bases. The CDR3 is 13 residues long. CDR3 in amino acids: CASSLLAFNEQFF. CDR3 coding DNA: TGTGCCAGCAGCCTTCTAGCCTTCAATGAGCAGTTCTTC.

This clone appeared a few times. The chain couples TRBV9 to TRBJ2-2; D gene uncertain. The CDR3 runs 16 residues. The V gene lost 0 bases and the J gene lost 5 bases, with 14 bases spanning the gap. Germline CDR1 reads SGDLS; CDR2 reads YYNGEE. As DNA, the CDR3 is TGTGCCAGCAGCGTAGAGGTTAGCTTTTTGACCGGGGAGCTGTTTTTT. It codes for CASSVEVSFLTGELFF.

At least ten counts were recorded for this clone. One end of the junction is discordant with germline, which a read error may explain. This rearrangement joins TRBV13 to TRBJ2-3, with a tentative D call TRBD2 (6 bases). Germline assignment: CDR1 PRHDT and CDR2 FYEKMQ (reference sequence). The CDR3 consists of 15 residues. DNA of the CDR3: TGTGCCAGCACCCATCGGTCCGGGAGTTCAGACACGCAGTATTTT. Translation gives CASTHRSGSSDTQYF. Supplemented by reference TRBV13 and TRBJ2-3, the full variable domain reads AAGVIQSPRHLIKEKRETATLKCYPIPRHDTVYWYQQGPGQDPQFLISFYEKMQSDKGSIPDRFSAQQFSDYHSELNMSSLELGDSALYFCASTHRSGSSDTQYFGPGTRLTVL.

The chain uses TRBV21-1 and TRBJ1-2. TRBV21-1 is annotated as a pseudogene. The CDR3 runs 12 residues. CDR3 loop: CASSNYNYGYTF. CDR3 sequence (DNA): TGTGCCAGCAGCAACTACAACTATGGCTACACCTTC.

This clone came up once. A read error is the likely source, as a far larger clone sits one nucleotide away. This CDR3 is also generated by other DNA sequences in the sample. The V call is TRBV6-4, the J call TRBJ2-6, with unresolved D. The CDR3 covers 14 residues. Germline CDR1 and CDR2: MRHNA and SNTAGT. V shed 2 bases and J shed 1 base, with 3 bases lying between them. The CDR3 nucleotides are TGTGCCAGCAGTGACAATTCTGGGGCCAACGTCCTGACTTTC. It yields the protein CASSDNSGANVLTF.

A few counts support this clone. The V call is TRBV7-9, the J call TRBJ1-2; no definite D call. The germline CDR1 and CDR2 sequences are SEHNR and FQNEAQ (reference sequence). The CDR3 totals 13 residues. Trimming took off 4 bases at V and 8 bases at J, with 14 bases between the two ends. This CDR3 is CASSSTQAVGYTF. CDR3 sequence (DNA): TGTGCCAGCAGCTCGACCCAGGCGGTCGGCTACACCTTC.